Each of the 32 T cell receptor beta chains below was sequenced from the same sample in a study of cytomegalovirus exposure and HLA in healthy donors (dated by TCRdb to 2016 to 2017). Libraries were made using the immunoSEQ multiplex PCR assay. For the multiplex PCR, a mixture combining 60 forward primers for TCR Vbeta segments and 13 reverse primers for TCR Jbeta segments was used. TCRdb took this table from immuneACCESS and kept in-frame rearrangements with V and J called. Such tables lack part of the clones; where checked against another copy, unresolved V genes explain under half of the gap, and the rest is unexplained. Recorded for this sample are around 150,000 clones; roughly four fifths of them occurred a single time. Around 1.4% of the sample lies in the top ten. Sequences were obtained from PBMCs. Receptor source: a man aged 55 to 70 in good health and CMV-seronegative.

This sequence joins TRBV30 and TRBJ2-7, with 7 nucleotides matching TRBD1. V lost 3 bases and J lost 2; bases outside the gene matches: 10. The CDR3 has 15 residues. CDR1 is GTSNPN, CDR2 SVGIG, per germline (reference sequence). CDR3 sequence (DNA): TGTGCCTGGAGAAACTTAAGGACAGGTACCTACGAGCAGTACTTC. It encodes CAWRNLRTGTYEQYF.

This chain links TRBV30 with TRBJ1-5; 10 bases align to TRBD1. The CDR3 is 14 amino acids. Germline CDR1 GTSNPN, CDR2 SVGIG (reference sequence). The ends lost 2 bases at V and 5 bases at J; junction bases unmatched: 3. CDR3 loop: CAWSKTGGDQPQHF. The CDR3, as DNA: TGTGCCTGGAGTAAGACAGGGGGCGATCAGCCCCAGCATTTT.

This chain links TRBV28 with TRBJ1-2; no definite D call. Per the germline V gene, CDR1 is MDHEN and CDR2 is SYDVKM. V lost 2 bases to trimming and J lost 1 base, with 11 bases between them. This CDR3 comprises 15 residues. CDR3 DNA sequence: TGTGCCAGCAGTTTAATGGGCAGGTTTAACTATGGCTACACCTTC. Encoded protein: CASSLMGRFNYGYTF.

V gene TRBV28 combines with J gene TRBJ2-5, with D possibly matching TRBD1 (6 bases). V lost 3 bases to trimming and J lost 7 bases, with 18 bases between them. CDR3 size: 15 residues. The V gene's germline CDR1 is MDHEN and CDR2 SYDVKM. This CDR3 is CASSFRGQPQWTQYF. The CDR3 coding sequence is TGTGCCAGCAGTTTCCGTGGACAGCCCCAATGGACCCAGTACTTC.

The chain joins TRBV10-3 to TRBJ2-7, with D possibly TRBD1 on 6 matching bases. Trimming took 7 bases from V and 3 from J, leaving 16 bases between them. There are 14 residues in the CDR3. Germline V CDR1 and CDR2: ENHRY, SYGVKD. The CDR3 DNA follows: TGTGCCATCACCCAGGGGAAGGTAGGCTACGAGCAGTACTTC. Translation: CAITQGKVGYEQYF.

This chain uses TRBV9 with TRBJ1-2; TRBD1 matches 8 bases. There are 12 residues in the CDR3. The V and J ends lost 10 bases and 4 bases, in that order; junction bases with no gene match: 6. CDR1 and CDR2 from the germline V gene are SGDLS and YYNGEE. CDR3 sequence reads: CAGQGRLYGYTF. DNA for the CDR3: TGTGCCGGACAGGGACGACTCTATGGCTACACCTTC. The variable domain in full, with the rest retrieved from reference TRBV9 and TRBJ1-2, is DSGVTQTPKHLITATGQRVTLRCSPRSGDLSVYWYQQSLDQGLQFLIQYYNGEERAKGNILERFSAQQFPDLHSELNLSSLELGDSALYFCAGQGRLYGYTFGSGTRLTVV.

The chain links TRBV28 to TRBJ2-7; 12 nucleotides line up with TRBD2. J was trimmed by 3 bases and V by 2 bases; bases with no gene match: 5. The germline gives CDR1 MDHEN, CDR2 SYDVKM. The CDR3 sequence is 16 residues long. The CDR3 loop reads CASSLSSSGGVYEQYF. CDR3 nucleotides: TGTGCCAGCAGTTTAAGTTCTAGCGGGGGGGTCTACGAGCAGTACTTC. Drawing the rest from reference TRBV28 and TRBJ2-7, the complete variable domain is DVKVTQSSRYLVKRTGEKVFLECVQDMDHENMFWYRQDPGLGLRLIYFSYDVKMKEKGDIPEGYSVSREKKERFSLILESASTNQTSMYLCASSLSSSGGVYEQYFGPGTRLTVT.

In its sample, this clone was seen a few times. The chain couples TRBV19 to TRBJ2-2, with TRBD2 matching over 13 bases. CDR1 is LNHDA, CDR2 SQIVND, per germline (reference sequence). With V trimmed by 6 bases and J by 9 bases, 4 bases remained unmatched. The CDR3 sequence is 14 residues long. CDR3 sequence (DNA): TGTGCCAGTAGGGGACTAGCGGGGCCGCGGGAGCTGTTTTTT. This translates into CASRGLAGPRELFF.

The V gene is TRBV19, the J gene TRBJ2-6; no definite D call. In germline, CDR1 is LNHDA, CDR2 SQIVND (reference sequence). Trimming cost V 4 bases and J 0 bases, with 13 bases left between them. The CDR3 extends over 17 amino acids. The CDR3 region has the DNA TGTGCCAGTAGTAACACAGCTTCTCTCTCTGGGGCCAACGTCCTGACTTTC. Translation gives CASSNTASLSGANVLTF. The full variable domain, in which reference TRBV19 and TRBJ2-6 provide the parts outside the CDR3, is DGGITQSPKYLFRKEGQNVTLSCEQNLNHDAMYWYRQDPGQGLRLIYYSQIVNDFQKGDIAEGYSVSREKKESFPLTVTSAQKNPTAFYLCASSNTASLSGANVLTFGAGSRLTVL.

This sequence joins TRBV7-9 and TRBJ2-7; 10 bases map to TRBD2. Per germline, CDR1 SEHNR and CDR2 FQNEAQ (reference sequence). J gave up 3 bases and V 3 bases, and 8 bases lay outside the gene matches. The CDR3 sequence is 16 residues long. In nucleotides, the CDR3 is TGTGCCAGCAGCTTGGGCCTAGCGGGGGCCTTCTACGAGCAGTACTTC. Translated: CASSLGLAGAFYEQYF.

This rearrangement joins TRBV5-4 to TRBJ2-1; 10 nucleotides match TRBD2. The V and J ends lost 3 bases and 9 bases, in that order; junction bases with no gene match: 12. The CDR3 contains 16 residues. CDR1 SGHNT and CDR2 YYREEE come from the germline V gene (reference sequence). CDR3 in amino acids: CASSSPGSGRFGEQFF. CDR3 nucleotide sequence: TGTGCCAGCAGCTCGCCGGGTAGCGGGAGGTTTGGTGAGCAGTTCTTC.

V is TRBV5-1 and J is TRBJ1-3; 8 bases line up with TRBD1. The CDR3 has 18 amino acids. Unmatched junction bases numbered 14, after V lost 2 bases and J lost 4 bases. Germline V gives CDR1 SGHRS, CDR2 YFSETQ. The CDR3 sequence is CASSFTLQTGAAGNTIYF. CDR3 DNA: TGCGCCAGCAGCTTTACCCTTCAGACAGGGGCCGCCGGAAACACCATATATTTT.

V is TRBV12-5 and J is TRBJ2-3; possibly TRBD2 for D (5 bases). Trimming shortened V by 9 bases and J by 4 bases, and 14 bases separated the two germline ends. Germline assignment: CDR1 LGHNT and CDR2 FRNRAP. This CDR3 is built from 13 residues. In DNA form, the CDR3 reads TGTGCTAGGGAGGCCCCCTCGGCAGATACGCAGTATTTT. Amino acids: CAREAPSADTQYF.

The chain employs TRBV5-1 and TRBJ2-7; D might be TRBD1 (5 bases). Germline-derived CDR1 and CDR2 are SGHRS and YFSETQ. V lost 4 bases, J lost 2 bases, and 10 bases lay in between. The CDR3 totals 13 residues. In DNA, the CDR3 is TGCGCCAGCAGCCGTGACAGCCCCTACGAGCAGTACTTC. Translated, it gives CASSRDSPYEQYF.

In this sample, this clone turned up once. The V call is TRBV18, the J call TRBJ1-1; D unclear. In germline, CDR1 is KGHSH, CDR2 LQKENI. V was trimmed by 4 bases and J by 2 bases, leaving 11 bases between them. The CDR3 runs to 14 residues. The CDR3 reads CASSLGHPNTEAFF. CDR3 nucleotides: TGTGCCAGCTCACTTGGGCACCCAAACACTGAAGCTTTCTTT. Variable domain in full (rest from reference TRBV18 and TRBJ1-1): NAGVMQNPRHLVRRRGQEARLRCSPMKGHSHVYWYRQLPEEGLKFMVYLQKENIIDESGMPKERFSAEFPKEGPSILRIQQVVRGDSAAYFCASSLGHPNTEAFFGQGTRLTVV.

V gene TRBV19 combines with J gene TRBJ2-1; D perhaps matches TRBD1 (6 bases). Germline V gives CDR1 LNHDA, CDR2 SQIVND (reference sequence). V gave up 6 bases and J gave up 2 bases, with 11 bases separating them. The CDR3 consists of 14 residues. Here the CDR3 DNA reads TGTGCCAGTAGGAACAGGGCTACCTACAATGAGCAGTTCTTC. It translates to CASRNRATYNEQFF.

The V and J genes are TRBV11-3 and TRBJ2-2; a weak D match, TRBD1 (5 bases). CDR3 length: 16 amino acids. The V end lost 5 bases, the J end lost 4 bases, and 17 bases lay between the germline ends. CDR1 and CDR2 (germline): SGHNT, YENEEA. CDR3 sequence (DNA): TGTGCCAGCAGCAACAGACAGAAACTCACCACCGGGGAGCTGTTTTTT. Translation: CASSNRQKLTTGELFF.

This rearrangement joins TRBV27 to TRBJ1-2, with D possibly matching TRBD1 (6 bases). The ends were cut back, 4 bases at V and 1 base at J, with 13 bases in the middle. The CDR3 is 15 residues long. CDR1 MNHEY and CDR2 SMNVEV come from the germline V gene (reference sequence). CDR3 protein: CASSSNLRGNYGYTF. CDR3 in DNA: TGTGCCAGCAGTTCCAACCTCAGGGGTAACTATGGCTACACCTTC.

The J gene is TRBJ2-1, the V gene TRBV12-5, with D perhaps TRBD2 (6 bases). Trimming removed 2 bases at V and 6 bases at J, with 20 bases between. CDR3 length: 17 amino acids. Germline V lookup: CDR1 LGHNT, CDR2 FRNRAP. In nucleotides, the CDR3 is TGTGCTAGTGGTTTGTCCTTTCCCCGGGAGCCTATCAATGAGCAGTTCTTC. Translation: CASGLSFPREPINEQFF.

The chain uses TRBV7-2 and TRBJ2-7; 7 bases match TRBD2. Germline V gives CDR1 SGHTA, CDR2 FQGNSA. CDR3 length: 16 residues. J was trimmed by 3 bases and V by 5 bases; bases with no gene match: 13. Here the CDR3 DNA reads TGTGCCAGCAGCCCATCTGGGGGGGTGGGGGGCTACGAGCAGTACTTC. It is translated as CASSPSGGVGGYEQYF.

V gene TRBV6-6 combines with J gene TRBJ2-5, with TRBD1 as a possible D gene (6 bases). With the DNA end fitting TRBJ2-7 better, the J assignment may be wrong. The CDR3 totals 12 residues. Per germline, CDR1 MNHNY and CDR2 SVGAGI (reference sequence). This CDR3 is CASSGAGYEQYF. The CDR3 bases are TGTGCCAGCTCAGGGGCGGGTTACGAGCAGTACTTC.

The rearrangement joins TRBV18 to TRBJ1-1; TRBD1 aligns across 9 bases. The CDR3 sequence is 16 residues long. Trimming took 2 bases from V and 4 from J; bases not matched to a gene: 8. Germline V gene lookup returns CDR1 KGHSH and CDR2 LQKENI. In DNA, the CDR3 is TGTGCCAGCTCACCATCGGGGACAGGGAAGGGCACTGAAGCTTTCTTT. Its translation is CASSPSGTGKGTEAFF.

The chain couples TRBV5-4 to TRBJ2-4, with 10 bases that match TRBD1. This CDR3 is built from 15 residues. Germline CDR1 SGHNT, CDR2 YYREEE (reference sequence). Germline trimming cut 4 bases from V and 6 bases from J; bases unmatched to any gene: 7. DNA for the CDR3: TGTGCCAGCAGCCCGGGACAGGGGACCGTAAACATTCAGTACTTC. Translating gives CASSPGQGTVNIQYF.

This clone was counted only a few times. This sequence joins TRBV6-1 and TRBJ1-5; maybe TRBD1 (5 bases). Trimming stripped 2 bases from V and 7 bases from J, with 15 bases between. The CDR3 has 15 residues. Per germline, CDR1 MNHNS and CDR2 SASEGT. The CDR3 here is CASSELSQGLQPQHF. DNA of the CDR3: TGTGCCAGCAGTGAATTGAGTCAGGGACTACAGCCCCAGCATTTT.

This clone occurred a few times. This rearrangement joins TRBV7-2 to TRBJ2-3; TRBD2 matches at 15 bases. V shed 7 bases, J shed 2 bases, and the junction held 10 bases outside the gene matches. The germline V gene encodes CDR1 SGHTA and CDR2 FQGNSA. The CDR3 consists of 18 residues. CDR3 protein: CASNWRGTSGGNTDTQYF. DNA of the CDR3: TGTGCCAGCAACTGGAGGGGGACTAGCGGGGGGAACACAGATACGCAGTATTTT.

The chain couples TRBV29-1 to TRBJ2-2, with 10 bases that match TRBD2. Germline V gives CDR1 SQVTM, CDR2 ANQGSEA. The J segment lost 7 bases and the V segment lost 7 bases, leaving 15 bases of the junction unmatched. The CDR3 has 16 residues. CDR3 DNA sequence: TGCAGCGCCAAAATAGGAGGGACTAGCGCCGTCGGGGAGCTGTTTTTT. Translating it yields CSAKIGGTSAVGELFF.

The rearrangement links TRBV18 to TRBJ1-5; D perhaps matches TRBD1 (6 bases). Germline-derived CDR1 and CDR2 are KGHSH and LQKENI. This CDR3 spans 13 amino acids. With 6 bases removed from V and 3 bases from J, the gap between germline ends came to 9 bases. CDR3 sequence: CASSNRVNQPQHF. CDR3 DNA: TGTGCCAGCTCGAACAGGGTCAATCAGCCCCAGCATTTT.

The rearrangement links TRBV29-1 to TRBJ2-2, with 9 nucleotides matching TRBD2. V was clipped by 6 bases and J by 2 bases; unmatched bases: 7. The CDR3 is 15 residues long. Germline CDR1 SQVTM, CDR2 ANQGSEA. The CDR3: CSVAGLAPNTGELFF. The CDR3 DNA reads as TGCAGCGTCGCCGGACTAGCGCCTAACACCGGGGAGCTGTTTTTT.

The chain links TRBV10-1 to TRBJ1-1, with 8 positions matching TRBD1. CDR1 is WNHNN, CDR2 SYGVQD, per germline (reference sequence). The CDR3 covers 12 residues. V was clipped by 4 bases and J by 13 bases; unmatched bases: 8. Here the CDR3 reads CASSGGTGRFFF. CDR3 nucleotides: TGCGCCAGCAGTGGCGGGACAGGCCGCTTTTTCTTT.

A few counts support this clone. The genes are TRBV7-9 and TRBJ2-1; 10 bases map to TRBD2. CDR1 and CDR2 (germline): SEHNR, FQNEAQ (reference sequence). CDR3 length equals 15 residues. V shed 3 bases and J 5 bases; nucleotides not matched to a gene: 4. The CDR3: CASSLTGTSDNEQFF. CDR3 sequence (DNA): TGTGCCAGCAGCTTGACCGGGACTAGCGACAATGAGCAGTTCTTC. Full variable domain (rest looked up from reference TRBV7-9 and TRBJ2-1): DTGVSQNPRHKITKRGQNVTFRCDPISEHNRLYWYRQTLGQGPEFLTYFQNEAQLEKSRLLSDRFSAERPKGSFSTLEIQRTEQGDSAMYLCASSLTGTSDNEQFFGPGTRLTVL.

The rearrangement links TRBV7-2 to TRBJ2-6, with D tentatively TRBD2 (5 bases). The CDR3 has 18 amino acids. V was shortened by 2 bases and J by 0 bases, with 14 bases between the two germline ends. Germline V gene data show CDR1 as SGHTA and CDR2 as FQGNSA. The CDR3 bases are TGTGCCAGCAGCTTAATGAGGAGGTTAAGCTCTGGGGCCAACGTCCTGACTTTC. Its translation: CASSLMRRLSSGANVLTF.

The rearrangement links TRBV28 to TRBJ1-4; 10 bases map to TRBD1. Per germline, CDR1 MDHEN and CDR2 SYDVKM. J lost 13 bases, V lost 11 bases, and 10 bases had no gene match. The CDR3 runs 12 residues. This CDR3 is CAVGTGVLGLFF. CDR3 nucleotide sequence: TGTGCCGTCGGGACAGGGGTCCTGGGACTGTTTTTT.